One and the same sample provided the 3 T cell receptor beta chains below, sequenced in a study of blood T cell repertoires in COVID-19. Sequencing used immunoSEQ multiplex PCR; TCRdb keeps in-frame clones, though not all of them. The sample gives about 36,000 clones, around 80% of which show up once; about 35% is in the top ten. Input material: peripheral blood. These receptors came from a man in his sixties with acute or convalescent COVID-19.

V is TRBV7-8 and J is TRBJ2-4; D is perhaps TRBD1 (7 bases). The CDR3 loop spans 17 amino acids. Trimming removed 2 bases at V and 0 bases at J, with 14 bases between. Looked up from germline, CDR1 is SGHVS and CDR2 is FQNEAQ. The CDR3 DNA reads TGTGCCAGCAGCTTAAATAACAGGGGACTAGCCAAAAACATTCAGTACTTC. Translating gives CASSLNNRGLAKNIQYF.

This clone was seen more than once but under ten times. The chain recombines TRBV28 with TRBJ2-3, with 11 bases lining up with TRBD1. With 2 bases clipped from V and 2 bases from J, the junction kept 3 bases outside the gene matches. Germline CDR1 and CDR2: MDHEN and SYDVKM. The CDR3 consists of 16 residues. The CDR3 protein is CASSLRTGGFTDTQYF. DNA of the CDR3: TGTGCCAGCAGTTTACGGACAGGGGGCTTCACAGATACGCAGTATTTT. Full variable domain (outside the CDR3, taken from reference TRBV28 and TRBJ2-3): DVKVTQSSRYLVKRTGEKVFLECVQDMDHENMFWYRQDPGLGLRLIYFSYDVKMKEKGDIPEGYSVSREKKERFSLILESASTNQTSMYLCASSLRTGGFTDTQYFGPGTRLTVL.

The J gene is TRBJ2-3, the V gene TRBV4-3; D is undetermined. Germline lookup yields CDR1 LGHNA and CDR2 YSLEER. The germline V and J ends were trimmed by 0 bases and 4 bases, with 17 bases remaining between them. This CDR3 comprises 17 residues. CDR3 nucleotides: TGCGCCAGCAGCCAAGAGACCTCGAGGTATTTTGCAGATACGCAGTATTTT. It translates to CASSQETSRYFADTQYF.